In this sample, the clone carrying this T cell receptor (beta chain) turned up many times. As yet, its antigen is unknown. This sample was included in a study of human T cells and chemical hapten exposure. Whole-study context: Patients got weekly scalp diphenylcyclopropenone doses over the roughly 22-week study. TCR yield per sample varied, mainly due to pooled library volumes. Findings and limits, study-wide: Counts of expanded TCRs (at PT1) showed a positive correlation with patch test score.

Trimming shortened V by 5 bases and J by 5 bases, and 12 bases separated the two germline ends. The CDR3 consists of 14 residues. Germline-derived CDR1 and CDR2 are SGHTA and FQGNSA. Time point meaning: patch test 3, about 24 weeks after DPC sensitization. Treatment specified: therapeutic diphenylcyclopropenone sensitization with weekly scalp DPC. TCRdb fed the RACE reads into MiXCR, producing one record per CDR3 protein. This table holds just over 70,000 distinct CDR3 sequences, 11% found once. Source: whole blood, taken in connection with sensitization to the hapten diphenylcyclopropenone (DPC). The sequence came from a woman in her fifties or sixties with alopecia areata. Some clones in this sample may be carry-over from other donors' samples. V is TRBV7-2 and J is TRBJ1-4; maybe TRBD1 (5 bases). As DNA, the CDR3 is TGTGCCAGCAGCATGGGACCGTCCAATGAAAAACTGTTTTTT. It encodes CASSMGPSNEKLFF.